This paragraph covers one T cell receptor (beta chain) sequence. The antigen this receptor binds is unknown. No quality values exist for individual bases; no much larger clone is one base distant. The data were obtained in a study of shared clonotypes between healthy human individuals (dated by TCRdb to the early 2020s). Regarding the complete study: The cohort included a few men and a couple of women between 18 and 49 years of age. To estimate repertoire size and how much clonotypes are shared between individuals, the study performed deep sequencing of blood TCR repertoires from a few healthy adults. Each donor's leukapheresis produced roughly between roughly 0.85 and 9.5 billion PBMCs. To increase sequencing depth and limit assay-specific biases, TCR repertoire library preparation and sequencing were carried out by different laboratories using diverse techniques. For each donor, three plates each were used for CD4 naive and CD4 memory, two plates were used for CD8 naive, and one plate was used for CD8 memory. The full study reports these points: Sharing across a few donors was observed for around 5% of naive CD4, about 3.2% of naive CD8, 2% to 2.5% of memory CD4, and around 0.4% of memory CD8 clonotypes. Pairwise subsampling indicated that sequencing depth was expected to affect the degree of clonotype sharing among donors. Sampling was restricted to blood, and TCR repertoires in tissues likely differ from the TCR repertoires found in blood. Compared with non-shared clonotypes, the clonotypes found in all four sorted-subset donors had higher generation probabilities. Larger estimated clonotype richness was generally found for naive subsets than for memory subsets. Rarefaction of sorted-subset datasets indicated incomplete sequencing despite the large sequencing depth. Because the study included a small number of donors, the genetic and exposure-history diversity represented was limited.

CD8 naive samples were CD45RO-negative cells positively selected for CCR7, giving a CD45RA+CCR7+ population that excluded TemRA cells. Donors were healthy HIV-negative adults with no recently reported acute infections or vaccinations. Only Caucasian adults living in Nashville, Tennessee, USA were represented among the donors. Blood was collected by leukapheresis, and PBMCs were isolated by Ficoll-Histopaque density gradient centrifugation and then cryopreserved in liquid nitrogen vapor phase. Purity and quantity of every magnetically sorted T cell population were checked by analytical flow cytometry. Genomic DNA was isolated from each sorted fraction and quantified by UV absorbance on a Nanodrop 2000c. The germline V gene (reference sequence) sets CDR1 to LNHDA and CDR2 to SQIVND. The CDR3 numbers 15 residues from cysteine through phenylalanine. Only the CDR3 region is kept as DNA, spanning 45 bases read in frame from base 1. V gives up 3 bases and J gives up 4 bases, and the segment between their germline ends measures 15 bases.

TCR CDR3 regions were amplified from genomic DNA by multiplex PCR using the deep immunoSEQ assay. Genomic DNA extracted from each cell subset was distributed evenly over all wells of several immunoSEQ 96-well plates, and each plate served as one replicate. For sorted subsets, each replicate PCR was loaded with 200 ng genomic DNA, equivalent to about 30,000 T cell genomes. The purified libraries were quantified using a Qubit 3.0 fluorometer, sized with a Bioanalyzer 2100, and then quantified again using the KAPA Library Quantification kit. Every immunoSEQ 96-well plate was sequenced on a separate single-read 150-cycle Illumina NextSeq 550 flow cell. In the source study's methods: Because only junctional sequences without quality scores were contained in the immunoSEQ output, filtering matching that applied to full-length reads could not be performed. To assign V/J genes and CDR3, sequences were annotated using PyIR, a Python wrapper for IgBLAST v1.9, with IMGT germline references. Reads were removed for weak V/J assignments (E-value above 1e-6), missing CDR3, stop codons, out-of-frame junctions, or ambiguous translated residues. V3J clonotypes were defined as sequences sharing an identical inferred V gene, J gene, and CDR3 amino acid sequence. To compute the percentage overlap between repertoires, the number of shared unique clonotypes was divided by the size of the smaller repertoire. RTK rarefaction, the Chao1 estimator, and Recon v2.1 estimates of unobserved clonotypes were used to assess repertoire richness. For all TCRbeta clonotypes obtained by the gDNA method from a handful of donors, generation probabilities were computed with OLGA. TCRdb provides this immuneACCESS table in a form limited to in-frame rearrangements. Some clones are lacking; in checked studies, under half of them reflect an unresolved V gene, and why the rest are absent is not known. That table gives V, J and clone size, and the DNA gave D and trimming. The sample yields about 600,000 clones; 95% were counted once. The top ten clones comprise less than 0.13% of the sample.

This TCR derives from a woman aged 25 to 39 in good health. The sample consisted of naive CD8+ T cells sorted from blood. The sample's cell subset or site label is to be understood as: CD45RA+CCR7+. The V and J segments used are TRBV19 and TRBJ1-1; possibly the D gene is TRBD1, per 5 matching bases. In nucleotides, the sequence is TGTGCCAGTAGTATGGGGCAGGGTGATTTCACTGAAGCTTTCTTT. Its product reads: CASSMGQGDFTEAFF.